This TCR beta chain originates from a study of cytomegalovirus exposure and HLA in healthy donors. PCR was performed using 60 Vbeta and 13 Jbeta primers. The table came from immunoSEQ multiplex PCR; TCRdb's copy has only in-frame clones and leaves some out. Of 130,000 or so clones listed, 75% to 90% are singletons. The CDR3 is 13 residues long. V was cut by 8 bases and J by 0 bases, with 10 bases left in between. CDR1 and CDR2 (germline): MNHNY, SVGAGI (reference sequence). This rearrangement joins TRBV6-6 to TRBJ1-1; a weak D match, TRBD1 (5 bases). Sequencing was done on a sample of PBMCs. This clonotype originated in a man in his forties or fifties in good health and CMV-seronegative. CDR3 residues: CASSAGVNTEAFF. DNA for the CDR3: TGTGCCAGCTCGGCGGGGGTGAACACTGAAGCTTTCTTT.